This is a list of T cell receptor beta chains from one sample in a study of T cell responses to AZD1222 COVID-19 vaccine. Using immunoSEQ multiplex PCR, the repertoire was profiled, and TCRdb retains in-frame clones only, with some absent. The sample carries around 140,000 clones, 93% recorded once. The sample consisted of peripheral blood, taken on day 0 of MenACWY control vaccination. All receptors derive from an adult in good health. The CDR3 runs from the conserved cysteine through the conserved F or W. Fields, in order: clone size, J gene, V gene, D gene, CDR3 protein, CDR3 DNA. A D gene is named only where the DNA matches it firmly. The size field is filled for only some rows; it gives once, few, many or a size class.

abundance: once
j_gene: TRBJ2-3
v_gene: TRBV4-2
d_gene: NA
CDR3aa: CASSQVRGPGDTDTQYF
CDR3nt: TGTGCCAGCAGCCAAGTAAGGGGGCCGGGGGACACAGATACGCAGTATTTT

abundance: NA
j_gene: TRBJ1-2
v_gene: TRBV7-2
d_gene: NA
CDR3aa: CASSTRRPYYGYTF
CDR3nt: TGTGCCAGCAGCACTCGCAGGCCTTACTATGGCTACACCTTC

abundance: NA
j_gene: TRBJ1-2
v_gene: TRBV24-1
d_gene: TRBD1
CDR3aa: CATSDRTGYGYTF
CDR3nt: TGTGCCACCAGTGACAGGACAGGCTATGGCTACACCTTC

abundance: NA
j_gene: TRBJ1-4
v_gene: TRBV15
d_gene: NA
CDR3aa: CATSSAVGGEKLFF
CDR3nt: TGTGCCACCAGCAGTGCGGTTGGGGGTGAAAAACTGTTTTTT

abundance: NA
j_gene: TRBJ1-5
v_gene: TRBV9
d_gene: NA
CDR3aa: CASSATGNQPQHF
CDR3nt: TGTGCCAGCAGCGCGACGGGCAATCAGCCCCAGCATTTT

abundance: NA
j_gene: TRBJ1-6
v_gene: TRBV6-5
d_gene: NA
CDR3aa: CASSTMIGTNSPLHF
CDR3nt: TGTGCCAGCAGCACTATGATAGGGACGAATTCACCCCTCCACTTT

abundance: NA
j_gene: TRBJ2-7
v_gene: TRBV20-1
d_gene: NA
CDR3aa: CSASLQGPYEQYF
CDR3nt: TGCAGTGCTAGTTTACAAGGCCCCTACGAGCAGTACTTC

abundance: NA
j_gene: TRBJ2-4
v_gene: TRBV4-3
d_gene: NA
CDR3aa: CASSHGIQYF
CDR3nt: TGCGCCAGCAGCCACGGCATTCAGTACTTC

abundance: NA
j_gene: TRBJ1-5
v_gene: TRBV4-1
d_gene: NA
CDR3aa: CASSQVFSNQPQHF
CDR3nt: TGCGCCAGCAGCCAAGTTTTTAGCAATCAGCCCCAGCATTTT

abundance: NA
j_gene: TRBJ2-7
v_gene: TRBV6-2/TRBV6-3
d_gene: TRBD1
CDR3aa: CASSSPGQGYEQYF
CDR3nt: TGTGCCAGCAGTTCTCCGGGACAGGGCTACGAGCAGTACTTC

abundance: NA
j_gene: TRBJ1-1
v_gene: TRBV19
d_gene: NA
CDR3aa: CASSIGTAEAFF
CDR3nt: TGTGCCAGTAGTATAGGGACTGCTGAAGCTTTCTTT

abundance: NA
j_gene: TRBJ2-1
v_gene: TRBV2
d_gene: NA
CDR3aa: CGKAEPMDNEQFF
CDR3nt: TGTGGAAAAGCGGAGCCGATGGACAATGAGCAGTTCTTC

abundance: medium-sized
j_gene: TRBJ2-3
v_gene: TRBV4-1
d_gene: NA
CDR3aa: CASSRELLTDTQYF
CDR3nt: TGCGCCAGCAGCCGGGAACTACTGACAGATACGCAGTATTTT

abundance: NA
j_gene: TRBJ1-2
v_gene: TRBV6-5
d_gene: TRBD1
CDR3aa: CASSTSRTGYGYTF
CDR3nt: TGTGCCAGCAGTACAAGCAGGACAGGATATGGCTACACCTTC

abundance: NA
j_gene: TRBJ1-2
v_gene: TRBV5-6
d_gene: NA
CDR3aa: CASSPGRNYGYTF
CDR3nt: TGTGCCAGCAGCCCCGGACGAAACTATGGCTACACCTTC